A single sample is the source of the 26 T cell receptor beta chains below, sequenced in a study of blood T cells in healthy people across ages. A J-beta primer mix and a sample-barcoded 5' primer were used in a second PCR of roughly 7 to 12 cycles. MiXCR, run by TCRdb on the 5' RACE reads, gives a single entry per CDR3 protein. The table records about 680,000 distinct CDR3 sequences, about half of them present only once. Sample: blood. Source of these receptors: a woman in her fifties or sixties in good health.

The CDR3 loop is CASRRQGTGQPQHF. CDR3 nucleotide sequence: TGTGCCAGCAGAAGACAGGGCACGGGTCAGCCCCAGCATTTT. The chain uses TRBV2 and TRBJ1-5, with 7 bases identical to TRBD1. Germline CDR1 reads SNHLY; CDR2 reads FYNNEI. After removal of 6 bases from V and 6 bases from J, the junction contained 8 bases not matched to a gene. The CDR3 is 14 amino acids.

This clonotype showed up just a few times. This chain links TRBV7-9 with TRBJ1-2, with D unclear. Trimming removed 5 bases at V and 6 bases at J, with 19 bases between. CDR1 is SEHNR, CDR2 FQNEAQ, per germline (reference sequence). This CDR3 contains 15 residues. The CDR3 is CASSPFPTPADGYTF. DNA for the CDR3: TGTGCCAGCAGCCCATTCCCGACCCCGGCGGATGGCTACACCTTC.

Here the CDR3 reads CASSKPGSLETQYF. DNA of the CDR3: TGTGCCAGCAGCAAACCCGGGAGCCTGGAGACCCAGTACTTC. The chain is built from TRBV7-9 and TRBJ2-4; perhaps TRBD2 as D (6 bases). Matching the DNA end better, TRBJ2-5 makes the J call doubtful. Germline values: CDR1 SEHNR, CDR2 FQNEAQ (reference sequence). The CDR3 runs to 14 residues.

This clonotype showed up just once. V gene TRBV20-1 combines with J gene TRBJ2-1; D is ambiguous. Germline V CDR1 and CDR2: DFQATT, SNEGSKA (reference sequence). V gave up 2 bases and J gave up 4 bases, with 9 bases separating them. The CDR3 contains 13 residues. DNA of the CDR3: TGCAGTGCTAGATACTACCTGTACAATGAGCAGTTCTTC. As protein: CSARYYLYNEQFF.

The chain links TRBV6-2 or TRBV6-3 to TRBJ1-1, with D perhaps matching TRBD1 (6 bases). The CDR3 sequence is 13 residues long. CDR1 and CDR2 (germline): MNHEY, SVGEGT. The V gene lost 6 bases and the J gene lost 5 bases, with 13 bases spanning the gap. For the CDR3, the DNA is TGTGCCAGCAGAGCGCAGGGGAGGACTGAAGCTTTCTTT. Its protein product is CASRAQGRTEAFF.

CDR3 amino acids: CASSAGVGSYEQYF. The CDR3, as DNA: TGTGCCAGCAGCGCGGGAGTGGGCTCCTACGAGCAGTACTTC. J is TRBJ2-7 and V is TRBV2; 7 bases are shared with TRBD2. V was clipped by 6 bases and J by 0 bases; unmatched bases: 5. From germline, CDR1 is SNHLY and CDR2 FYNNEI. The CDR3 runs to 14 residues.

The chain employs TRBV9 and TRBJ2-1, with 8 bases matching TRBD2. After removal of 2 bases from V and 6 bases from J, the junction contained 7 bases not matched to a gene. Germline CDR1 SGDLS, CDR2 YYNGEE. This CDR3 comprises 15 residues. In DNA form, the CDR3 reads TGTGCCAGCAGCGTTAGTAGCGGGAAAGCCAATGAGCAGTTCTTC. This gives the protein CASSVSSGKANEQFF.

This clonotype was observed a handful of times. The chain uses TRBV29-1 and TRBJ2-6; 9 positions match TRBD1. The CDR3 sequence is 16 residues long. The J segment lost 3 bases and the V segment lost 8 bases, leaving 11 bases of the junction unmatched. Germline lookup yields CDR1 SQVTM and CDR2 ANQGSEA. CDR3 DNA: TGCAGCACCTGGGACAGGGAGGATGGTGGGGCCAACGTCCTGACTTTC. It yields the protein CSTWDREDGGANVLTF.

The V and J genes are TRBV30 and TRBJ2-7; D could derive from TRBD1 or TRBD2 (5 bases each). CDR1 is GTSNPN and CDR2 is SVGIG in the germline V gene (reference sequence). The V end lost 5 bases, the J end lost 2 bases, and 19 bases lay between the germline ends. This CDR3 contains 15 residues. The CDR3 DNA is TGTGCCTGGGCTCGACCGGGACGCCGTCCCTACGAGCAGTACTTC. Protein product: CAWARPGRRPYEQYF. Full variable domain (missing parts from reference TRBV30 and TRBJ2-7): SQTIHQWPATLVQPVGSPLSLECTVEGTSNPNLYWYRQAAGRGLQLLFYSVGIGQISSEVPQNLSASRPQDRQFILSSKKLLLSDSGFYLCAWARPGRRPYEQYFGPGTRLTVT.

The chain recombines TRBV12-3 or TRBV12-4 with TRBJ1-1; TRBD1 aligns across 8 bases. This CDR3 region has 15 residues. The CDR3 here is CVTRGRGRRNTEAFF. For the CDR3, the DNA is TGTGTCACACGGGGCAGGGGGCGAAGGAACACTGAAGCTTTCTTT.

This clonotype appeared a few times. This CDR3 is CASSPGIWLGNIQYF. The CDR3 coding sequence is TGTGCCAGCAGCCCGGGGATCTGGTTGGGGAACATTCAGTACTTC. The chain couples TRBV7-2 to TRBJ2-4; maybe TRBD2 (5 bases). This CDR3 is built from 15 residues. Trimming pared 5 bases from V and 7 bases from J, leaving 18 bases between. Germline CDR1 reads SGHTA; CDR2 reads FQGNSA.

Turning to this clonotype: One end of the junction is discordant with germline, which a read error may explain. This chain joins TRBV5-1 and TRBJ2-5; D uncertain. Germline V gene data show CDR1 as SGHRS and CDR2 as YFSETQ. This CDR3 is built from 15 residues. DNA for the CDR3: TGCGCCAGCAAGGCGGCCTCCCTGTTGGGCGAGACCCGGTACTTC. Residues: CASKAASLLGETRYF.

Ten or more counts support this clonotype. DNA of the CDR3: TGTGCCAGCAGCGAAACACCTCAAGAGACCCAGTACTTC. Amino acid sequence: CASSETPQETQYF. The J gene is TRBJ2-5, the V gene TRBV7-2; D remains ambiguous. The CDR3 is 13 amino acids. Trimming stripped 5 bases from V and 2 bases from J, with 9 bases between. Germline V lookup: CDR1 SGHTA, CDR2 FQGNSA. Full variable domain (rest looked up from reference TRBV7-2 and TRBJ2-5): GAGVSQSPSNKVTEKGKDVELRCDPISGHTALYWYRQSLGQGLEFLIYFQGNSAPDKSGLPSDRFSAERTGGSVSTLTIQRTQQEDSAVYLCASSETPQETQYFGPGTRLLVL.

V gene TRBV20-1 combines with J gene TRBJ2-3; possibly TRBD1 for D (5 bases). The CDR3 has 18 amino acids. Trimming took off 1 base at V and 1 base at J, with 21 bases between the two ends. The germline V gene has CDR1 DFQATT and CDR2 SNEGSKA (reference sequence). In nucleotides, the CDR3 is TGCAGTGCTAGAGGTAGGCAGGGTTGGACCTCCGGCACAGATACGCAGTATTTT. Protein: CSARGRQGWTSGTDTQYF.

In this sample, this clonotype turned up a few times. This chain connects TRBV27 to TRBJ2-7; no reliable D call. CDR3 length: 13 residues. The V gene's germline CDR1 is MNHEY and CDR2 SMNVEV (reference sequence). Trimming shortened V by 4 bases and J by 0 bases, and 7 bases separated the two germline ends. The CDR3 DNA reads TGTGCCAGCAGTTCCCCCTTCTCCTACGAGCAGTACTTC. It translates to CASSSPFSYEQYF.

The chain is built from TRBV27 and TRBJ2-5; 7 positions match TRBD2. This CDR3 has 14 residues. V was pared by 6 bases and J by 3 bases, with 7 bases of the junction left unmatched. CDR1 is MNHEY and CDR2 is SMNVEV in the germline V gene (reference sequence). The CDR3 here is CASSRLANEETQYF. The DNA of the CDR3 is TGTGCCAGCAGCCGACTAGCAAATGAAGAGACCCAGTACTTC.

The rearrangement joins TRBV6-6 to TRBJ2-7; maybe TRBD1 (6 bases). The V gene lost 6 bases and the J gene lost 4 bases, with 19 bases spanning the gap. CDR1 and CDR2 from the germline V gene are MNHNY and SVGAGI (reference sequence). The CDR3 runs to 15 residues. CDR3 region: CASRYQGQGGYEQYF. CDR3 nucleotides: TGTGCCAGCAGATACCAGGGGCAGGGTGGGTACGAGCAGTACTTC.

This clonotype has a handful of counts. An end of the junction differs from the germline gene, which may be a read error. This chain uses TRBV7-2 with TRBJ2-5, with D possibly being TRBD2 (6 bases). CDR1 and CDR2 from the germline V gene are SGHTA and FQGNSA. CDR3 length equals 15 residues. CDR3 DNA sequence: TGTGCCAGCAGCCTAGCGTTGGGGGAGCTTGAGACCCAGTACTTC. Its protein product is CASSLALGELETQYF. Looking up the rest from reference TRBV7-2 and TRBJ2-5 gives the full variable domain: GAGVSQSPSNKVTEKGKDVELRCDPISGHTALYWYRQSLGQGLEFLIYFQGNSAPDKSGLPSDRFSAERTGGSVSTLTIQRTQQEDSAVYLCASSLALGELETQYFGPGTRLLVL.

This clonotype turned up a few times. The chain couples TRBV5-1 to TRBJ2-1; D may be TRBD2 (6 bases). V shed 2 bases and J shed 8 bases, with 11 bases lying between them. In germline, CDR1 is SGHRS, CDR2 YFSETQ. The CDR3 has 13 residues. CDR3: CASSLLASYEQFF. DNA of the CDR3: TGCGCCAGCAGCTTACTAGCAAGTTATGAGCAGTTCTTC.

The chain joins TRBV27 to TRBJ2-2, with TRBD1 as a possible D gene (8 bases). V was cut by 3 bases and J by 1 base, with 12 bases left in between. Germline V gene lookup returns CDR1 MNHEY and CDR2 SMNVEV (reference sequence). CDR3 length: 16 amino acids. The CDR3, as DNA: TGTGCCAGCAGTTTGGGAGGGACAGGGAACACCGGGGAGCTGTTTTTT. This gives the protein CASSLGGTGNTGELFF.

The chain recombines TRBV4-1 with TRBJ2-1; D is unresolved. This CDR3 region has 16 residues. Trimming pared 2 bases from V and 0 bases from J, leaving 11 bases between. The V gene's germline CDR1 is MGHRA and CDR2 YSYEKL. The CDR3 reads CASSQNFISSYNEQFF. DNA for the CDR3: TGCGCCAGCAGCCAAAACTTCATAAGCTCCTACAATGAGCAGTTCTTC.

Details on this clonotype: A junction boundary mismatches the germline segment, possibly from a read error. The J gene is TRBJ2-7, the V gene TRBV12-3 or TRBV12-4, with TRBD1 identical over 8 bases. The CDR3 runs 14 residues. The CDR3 loop reads CASCLTDRVYEQYF. The CDR3 DNA is TGTGCCAGCTGTTTAACGGACAGGGTGTACGAGCAGTACTTC.

This clonotype was picked up a small number of times. J is TRBJ2-1 and V is TRBV7-9; 9 bases agree with TRBD2. This CDR3 is 14 amino acids long. Losses at the gene ends were 6 bases for V and 4 bases for J; bases not matched to a gene: 4. Germline V CDR1 and CDR2: SEHNR, FQNEAQ (reference sequence). The CDR3 DNA sequence: TGTGCCAGCAGTACTAGCGGGCATTACAATGAGCAGTTCTTC. Translated: CASSTSGHYNEQFF.

The chain's CDR3 is CATSDTGLVGGWHHTDTQYF. CDR3 DNA sequence: TGTGCCACCAGTGACACGGGTCTAGTGGGAGGGTGGCACCACACAGATACGCAGTATTTT. The chain links TRBV24-1 to TRBJ2-3, with 7 bases fitting TRBD2. The CDR3 contains 20 residues. V trimming: 4 bases; J trimming: 2 bases; junction bases outside the gene matches: 20. The germline CDR1 and CDR2 sequences are KGHDR and SFDVKD.

The chain couples TRBV28 to TRBJ2-1, with a weak D call TRBD2 (6 bases). The J call may be mistaken, given a closer DNA end match to TRBJ2-7. This CDR3 is built from 15 residues. From germline, CDR1 is MDHEN and CDR2 SYDVKM. Here the CDR3 reads CASTSGRGYYNEQYF. The CDR3, as DNA: TGTGCCAGCACTTCGGGACGGGGGTACTACAATGAGCAGTACTTC.

This clonotype was detected a few times. This rearrangement joins TRBV10-3 to TRBJ1-1; tentative D call: TRBD1 (5 bases). The CDR3 length is 14 residues. Germline V lookup: CDR1 ENHRY, CDR2 SYGVKD. Trimming stripped 3 bases from V and 6 bases from J, with 14 bases between. As DNA, the CDR3 is TGTGCCATCAGTGAAGGGGCCCCGGGCGCTGAAGCTTTCTTT. The encoded protein is CAISEGAPGAEAFF.